Listed below are T cell receptor beta chains from one sample, sequenced in a study of T cell responses to AZD1222 COVID-19 vaccine. Measured with immunoSEQ multiplex PCR; TCRdb has only the in-frame clones, and not every one. The sample includes roughly 100,000 clones, approximately 90% of them seen just once. The specimen was peripheral blood, collected on day 0 of AZD1222 vaccination. These receptors came from an adult in good health. CDR3s include the opening cysteine and the closing phenylalanine or tryptophan. Fields, in order: J gene, D gene, clone size, V gene, CDR3 DNA, CDR3 protein. A D gene is named only where the DNA matches it firmly. The size field is filled for only some rows; it gives once, few, many or a size class.

J: TRBJ2-3
D: NA
size: NA
V: TRBV10-3
DNA: TGTGCCATCAGTGATGCGGGTGATACGCAGTATTTT
CDR3: CAISDAGDTQYF

J: TRBJ1-5
D: TRBD1
size: NA
V: TRBV6-5
DNA: TGTGCCAGCAGTAACAGGGGTGGCAATCAGCCCCAGCATTTT
CDR3: CASSNRGGNQPQHF

J: TRBJ2-2
D: TRBD2
size: NA
V: TRBV24-1
DNA: TGTGCCACCAGTGATTTTGGGCGGGAGGGGAACACCGGGGAGCTGTTTTTT
CDR3: CATSDFGREGNTGELFF

J: TRBJ2-1
D: TRBD1
size: NA
V: TRBV3-1/TRBV3-2
DNA: TGTGCCAGCACCCCAGGGGGCGAGTCCTACAATGAGCAGTTCTTC
CDR3: CASTPGGESYNEQFF

J: TRBJ1-2
D: NA
size: NA
V: TRBV30
DNA: TGTGCCTGGAGTCGACAGGTCGATGGCTACACCTTC
CDR3: CAWSRQVDGYTF

J: TRBJ2-7
D: TRBD1
size: once
V: TRBV10-3
DNA: TGTGCCATCAGTGTACAGGGGGCGCGAGAGCAGTACTTC
CDR3: CAISVQGAREQYF

J: TRBJ2-7
D: TRBD1
size: NA
V: TRBV14
DNA: TGTGCCAGCAGCCGACAGGGCGCTATCTACGAGCAGTACTTC
CDR3: CASSRQGAIYEQYF

J: TRBJ2-7
D: NA
size: NA
V: TRBV15
DNA: TGTGCCACCAGCAGAGAAGGCTACGAGCAGTACTTC
CDR3: CATSREGYEQYF

J: TRBJ1-2
D: TRBD1
size: NA
V: TRBV5-1
DNA: TGCGCCAGCAGCTTGGGACAGGGGGACCCTGGGGGCTACACCTTC
CDR3: CASSLGQGDPGGYTF

J: TRBJ1-1
D: NA
size: few
V: TRBV15
DNA: TGTGCCACCAGCACTCGGGACACCAGGAACATTGGAGCTTTCTTT
CDR3: CATSTRDTRNIGAFF

J: TRBJ1-6
D: NA
size: NA
V: TRBV2
DNA: TGTGCCAGCAGTCGGGCAGGGTTTTCACCCCTCCACTTT
CDR3: CASSRAGFSPLHF

J: TRBJ1-4
D: NA
size: NA
V: TRBV24-1
DNA: TGTGCCACCCTTACAACCCGGGAGAGGACTAATGAAAAACTGTTTTTT
CDR3: CATLTTRERTNEKLFF

J: TRBJ1-1
D: NA
size: NA
V: TRBV11-1
DNA: TGTGCCAGCAGCCCGGGACCCCGACGAGAAGCTTTCTTT
CDR3: CASSPGPRREAFF

J: TRBJ2-1
D: TRBD2
size: NA
V: TRBV30
DNA: TGTGCCTGGAGCCACGGACTAGAAGATGAGCAGTTCTTC
CDR3: CAWSHGLEDEQFF

J: TRBJ2-7
D: NA
size: NA
V: TRBV7-2
DNA: TGTGCCAGCAGCCGCCCAACTTGGGAGCAGTACTTC
CDR3: CASSRPTWEQYF

J: TRBJ2-1
D: NA
size: NA
V: TRBV5-1
DNA: TGCGCCAGCAGCTTGGGGTTTGGGGCGCAGCAGTTCTTC
CDR3: CASSLGFGAQQFF

J: TRBJ2-3
D: TRBD2
size: NA
V: TRBV28
DNA: TGTGCCAGCAGCCCTTGGCAAAGCGGGGAAGATACGCAGTATTTT
CDR3: CASSPWQSGEDTQYF

J: TRBJ2-1
D: TRBD1
size: NA
V: TRBV19
DNA: TGTGCCAGTAGTTACAGGGGGCTTAGTGGGAGATACAATGAGCAGTTCTTC
CDR3: CASSYRGLSGRYNEQFF

J: TRBJ2-5
D: NA
size: NA
V: TRBV27
DNA: TGTGCCAGCAGCAGGGACGGAAGACCTCAAGAGACCCAGTACTTC
CDR3: CASSRDGRPQETQYF

J: TRBJ2-5
D: TRBD2
size: NA
V: TRBV5-1
DNA: TGCGCCAGCAGCCCGCGGACTAGCGGCCCGGGCGAGACCCAGTACTTC
CDR3: CASSPRTSGPGETQYF

J: TRBJ2-3
D: TRBD1
size: once
V: TRBV19
DNA: TGTGCCAGTAGTATAGTATGGCAGGGGGCAGATACGCAGTATTTT
CDR3: CASSIVWQGADTQYF

J: TRBJ2-7
D: TRBD2
size: once
V: TRBV14
DNA: TGTGCCAGCAGCCAATTTAGCGGGTCCTACGAGCAGTACTTC
CDR3: CASSQFSGSYEQYF

J: TRBJ2-7
D: NA
size: NA
V: TRBV11-2
DNA: TGTGCCAGCAGCCCCGGACAGTTCAAGGGACGTTCCGAGCAGTACTTC
CDR3: CASSPGQFKGRSEQYF

J: TRBJ2-5
D: TRBD2
size: NA
V: TRBV9
DNA: TGTGCCAGCAGCGCCGGAGGCCTAGCGGGAGTGGGGGAGACCCAGTACTTC
CDR3: CASSAGGLAGVGETQYF

J: TRBJ2-1
D: NA
size: NA
V: TRBV6-1
DNA: TGTGCCAGCAGTGAAGAACCCTCCGGGTCCTACAATGAGCAGTTCTTC
CDR3: CASSEEPSGSYNEQFF

J: TRBJ2-7
D: NA
size: once
V: TRBV6-5
DNA: TGTGCCAGCAGTTACTCCCCGCCGGCGATTGCCTACGAGCAGTACTTC
CDR3: CASSYSPPAIAYEQYF

J: TRBJ1-5
D: NA
size: NA
V: TRBV7-8
DNA: TGTGCCAGCACCGTTGGTGGGTATAGCAATCAGCCCCAGCATTTT
CDR3: CASTVGGYSNQPQHF

J: TRBJ2-2
D: TRBD2
size: NA
V: TRBV6-5
DNA: TGTGCCAGCAGTTACGCGGGAGGACCCGGGGAGCTGTTTTTT
CDR3: CASSYAGGPGELFF

J: TRBJ1-5
D: TRBD1
size: few
V: TRBV15
DNA: TGTGCCACCAGCAGAGGAGACAGGGCAAATCAGCCCCAGCATTTT
CDR3: CATSRGDRANQPQHF

J: TRBJ1-1
D: NA
size: few
V: TRBV27
DNA: TGTGCCAGCAGGAGGTCGAGCACTGAAGCTTTCTTT
CDR3: CASRRSSTEAFF

J: TRBJ1-1
D: TRBD1
size: NA
V: TRBV28
DNA: TGTGCCAGCAGCCTGGGGGACAGGGGAACCACTGAAGCTTTCTTT
CDR3: CASSLGDRGTTEAFF

J: TRBJ2-5
D: NA
size: NA
V: TRBV5-1
DNA: TGCGCCAGCAGCCGCTTAGGGATTAAAGAGACCCAGTACTTC
CDR3: CASSRLGIKETQYF

J: TRBJ2-5
D: TRBD2
size: once
V: TRBV7-2
DNA: TGTGCCAGCACCAAGTCGGGAGCGGGGGGGTCCGGGACCCAGTACTTC
CDR3: CASTKSGAGGSGTQYF

J: TRBJ2-7
D: TRBD1
size: NA
V: TRBV5-1
DNA: TGCGCCAGCAGGGCGGACAGGGGTCCGCCTGAGCAGTACTTC
CDR3: CASRADRGPPEQYF

J: TRBJ2-1
D: NA
size: NA
V: TRBV5-1
DNA: TGCGCCAGCAGCTTGGGCCCCCCGAATGAGCAGTTCTTC
CDR3: CASSLGPPNEQFF

J: TRBJ1-2
D: NA
size: NA
V: TRBV30
DNA: TGTGCCTGTCCAGGCGTGTATGGCTACACCTTC
CDR3: CACPGVYGYTF

J: TRBJ2-6
D: TRBD2
size: once
V: TRBV4-2
DNA: TGTGCCAGCAGCCAGTACCTAGCGGGACCATCTGGGGCCAACGTCCTGACTTTC
CDR3: CASSQYLAGPSGANVLTF

J: TRBJ1-1
D: NA
size: NA
V: TRBV6-2/TRBV6-3
DNA: TGTGCCAGCAGTGTCGACAGGGAAGCTTTCTTT
CDR3: CASSVDREAFF

J: TRBJ1-2
D: NA
size: NA
V: TRBV7-9
DNA: TGTGCCAGCAGCTTAGAAAACTATGGCTACACCTTC
CDR3: CASSLENYGYTF

J: TRBJ2-7
D: TRBD2
size: NA
V: TRBV28
DNA: TGTGCCAGCAGACCCGGGACTAGAAGGTACGAGCAGTACTTC
CDR3: CASRPGTRRYEQYF

J: TRBJ2-7
D: TRBD2
size: NA
V: TRBV28
DNA: TGTGCCAGCAGGGACGGGACTAGGTTCAGGGAGCAGTACTTC
CDR3: CASRDGTRFREQYF

J: TRBJ1-6
D: NA
size: NA
V: TRBV5-1
DNA: TGCGCCAGCAGCTATGGGACCCTAAATTCACCCCTCCACTTT
CDR3: CASSYGTLNSPLHF

J: TRBJ1-1
D: NA
size: NA
V: TRBV24-1
DNA: TGTGCCACCAGTAGAGGGACGGCTGAAGCTTTCTTT
CDR3: CATSRGTAEAFF

J: TRBJ2-1
D: NA
size: NA
V: TRBV5-1
DNA: TGCGCCAGCAGCTTGAGGTCGGGTAGCGGAGGGGTTGGCTCCTACAATGAGCAGTTCTTC
CDR3: CASSLRSGSGGVGSYNEQFF

J: TRBJ2-5
D: NA
size: NA
V: TRBV7-2
DNA: TGTGCCAGCAGCTCCCCGGGTTCTAGGGGAGAGACCCAGTACTTC
CDR3: CASSSPGSRGETQYF

J: TRBJ2-3
D: NA
size: few
V: TRBV9
DNA: TGTGCCAGCAGCCCTATGGGGGTAAGCACAGATACGCAGTATTTT
CDR3: CASSPMGVSTDTQYF

J: TRBJ1-2
D: NA
size: NA
V: TRBV2
DNA: TGTGCCAGCAGTGAAGACAGAAGTGGCTACACCTTC
CDR3: CASSEDRSGYTF

J: TRBJ2-1
D: TRBD2
size: NA
V: TRBV19
DNA: TGTGCCAGTAGTATAGTCCGACTAGCGGCCTACAATGAGCAGTTCTTC
CDR3: CASSIVRLAAYNEQFF

J: TRBJ2-1
D: NA
size: NA
V: TRBV28
DNA: TGTGCCAGCAGTTCCGGGGGTTCCTACAATGAGCAGTTCTTC
CDR3: CASSSGGSYNEQFF

J: TRBJ2-7
D: NA
size: NA
V: TRBV6-5
DNA: TGTGCCAGCAGTACAGGCTCCTACGAGCAGTACTTC
CDR3: CASSTGSYEQYF

J: TRBJ1-2
D: TRBD1
size: NA
V: TRBV19
DNA: TGTGCCAGTAGTGACAGGGGGCTGGATGGCTACACCTTC
CDR3: CASSDRGLDGYTF

J: TRBJ1-4
D: TRBD1
size: NA
V: TRBV19
DNA: TGTGCCAGTACCGGGAATGGACAGGGTGGCGAAAAACTGTTTTTT
CDR3: CASTGNGQGGEKLFF

J: TRBJ2-1
D: NA
size: NA
V: TRBV5-4
DNA: TGTGCCAGCAGCTTGGATGTGGGCTCCTACAATGAGCAGTTCTTC
CDR3: CASSLDVGSYNEQFF

J: TRBJ1-1
D: NA
size: once
V: TRBV27
DNA: TGTGCCAGCAGGTCGGCAGGCCCGAACACTGAAGCTTTCTTT
CDR3: CASRSAGPNTEAFF

J: TRBJ2-1
D: TRBD2
size: NA
V: TRBV6-6
DNA: TGTGCCAGCAGCGAGCGGGGGGGCAATGAGCAGTTCTTC
CDR3: CASSERGGNEQFF

J: TRBJ1-6
D: NA
size: NA
V: TRBV2
DNA: TGTGCCAGCAGTGAACTCGGGGCCGGATCACCCCTCCACTTT
CDR3: CASSELGAGSPLHF

J: TRBJ2-1
D: TRBD2
size: NA
V: TRBV18
DNA: TGTGCCAGCTCGAGGGAGGGCCCCTACAATGAGCAGTTCTTC
CDR3: CASSREGPYNEQFF

J: TRBJ1-1
D: NA
size: NA
V: TRBV7-2
DNA: TGTGCCAGCAGCTTGTACAGAGTGAACACTGAAGCTTTCTTT
CDR3: CASSLYRVNTEAFF

J: TRBJ2-2
D: NA
size: NA
V: TRBV7-8
DNA: TGTGCCAGCAGCCAACAGTCTCTAAACACCGGGGAGCTGTTTTTT
CDR3: CASSQQSLNTGELFF

J: TRBJ2-1
D: TRBD2
size: NA
V: TRBV18
DNA: TGTGCCAGCTCACCCGGACTAACTAGCGGGAGGATTGGGGAGCAGTTCTTC
CDR3: CASSPGLTSGRIGEQFF